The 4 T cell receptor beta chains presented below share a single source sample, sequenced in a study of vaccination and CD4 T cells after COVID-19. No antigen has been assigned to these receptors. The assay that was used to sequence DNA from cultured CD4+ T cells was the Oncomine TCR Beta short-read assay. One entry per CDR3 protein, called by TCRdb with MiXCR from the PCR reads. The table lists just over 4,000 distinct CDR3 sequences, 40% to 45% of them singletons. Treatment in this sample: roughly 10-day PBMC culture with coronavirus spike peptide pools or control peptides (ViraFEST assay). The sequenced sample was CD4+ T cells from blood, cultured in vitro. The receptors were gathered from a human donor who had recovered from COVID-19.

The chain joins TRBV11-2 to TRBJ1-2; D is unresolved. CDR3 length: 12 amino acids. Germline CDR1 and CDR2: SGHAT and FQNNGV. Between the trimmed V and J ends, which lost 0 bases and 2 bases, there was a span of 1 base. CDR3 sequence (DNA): TGTGCCAGCAGCTTAGAAAACTATGGCTACACCTTC. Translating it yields CASSLENYGYTF.

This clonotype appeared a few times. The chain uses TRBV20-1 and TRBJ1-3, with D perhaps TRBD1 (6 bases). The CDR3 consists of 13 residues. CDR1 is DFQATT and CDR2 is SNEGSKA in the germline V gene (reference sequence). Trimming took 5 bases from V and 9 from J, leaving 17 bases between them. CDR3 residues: CSARDPRGFTIYF. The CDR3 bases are TGCAGTGCTCGCGATCCCAGGGGTTTCACCATATATTTT.

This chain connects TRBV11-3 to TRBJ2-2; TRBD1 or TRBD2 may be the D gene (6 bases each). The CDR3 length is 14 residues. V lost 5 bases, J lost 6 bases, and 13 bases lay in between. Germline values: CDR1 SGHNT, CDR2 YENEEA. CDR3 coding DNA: TGTGCCAGCAGCCAGGACTACAGGGCCGGGGAGCTGTTTTTT. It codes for CASSQDYRAGELFF.

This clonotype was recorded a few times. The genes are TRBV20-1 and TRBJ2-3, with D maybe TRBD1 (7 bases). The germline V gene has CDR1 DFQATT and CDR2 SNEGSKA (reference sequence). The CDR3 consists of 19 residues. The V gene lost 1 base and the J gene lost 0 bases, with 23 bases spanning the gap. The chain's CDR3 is CSARARFQGGTASTDTQYF. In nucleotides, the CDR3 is TGCAGTGCTAGAGCAAGATTCCAAGGCGGGACAGCCAGCACAGATACGCAGTATTTT.